This T cell receptor beta chain derives from a study of CD8+CD57+ T cells in acquired aplastic anemia (dated by TCRdb to 2017 to 2018). Study-wide context: On average, sorted CD4+ and CD8+ cells yielded 3.2 ug of extracted DNA, with a range of about 0.19 to 30 ug. CD8+CD57+ expansion was defined as a frequency above the mean frequency observed in healthy subjects.

Trimming at the junction amounts to 3 bases on V and 9 bases on J, and the germline ends lie 16 bases apart. Its CDR3 holds 14 amino acids, cysteine through phenylalanine. Of the read, only the CDR3 DNA is kept; its 42 bases are in frame from base 1. CDR1 KGHDR and CDR2 SFDVKD were looked up in the germline V gene. The patients picked for sequencing were ones in whom flow cytometry had shown an expansion of CD8+CD57+ cells. Severe acquired aplastic anemia was diagnosed in all patients according to International Study of Aplastic Anemia and Agranulocytosis and Camitta criteria. At the time blood was sampled, none of the patients had received any therapy. In this study, sorted CD4+ and CD8+ T cells from the blood of healthy subjects and of severe aplastic anemia patients had their TCR repertoires deep-sequenced. Patients were enrolled under clinicaltrials.gov protocols 00001620, 01623167, 00001397, 00071045, 00081523 and 00961064 in the USA. Ficoll-Paque density gradient centrifugation was used to isolate peripheral blood mononuclear cells. CD4+ and CD8+ T cells were sorted by FACS or magnetic beads before DNA extraction.

Points on this clonotype: Its recognized antigen is unknown. No base-level quality is on record; no much larger clone is a single base apart.

Genomic DNA served as template for TCR beta VDJ combination and CDR3 sequence profiling. TCR repertoire sequencing was run on an Illumina HiSeq 2000. The study's own analysis went as follows. TRBV/TRBJ rearrangement plots, CDR3 size and DJ length profiles, and Simpson's diversity index were used to assess repertoires. The most abundant DNA sequence in the deep sequencing data was defined as the immunodominant clone. CDR3 amino acid sequences were checked for sharing across subjects and were also compared against the VDJdb database and published repertoires. The raw public reads went through TCRdb reprocessing: fastp at Q25, MiXCR clone calling, in-frame beta chains kept. Each CDR3 protein appears once, grouped with its most common genes and DNA. The V and J calls and clone size are TCRdb's, not the authors'. The sample has around 430,000 distinct CDR3 sequences on record, less than 35% of them singletons. Of the sample, 0.75% to 0.95% is held by the ten largest clones.

Broader findings and caveats from the paper: Although 25 to 30 CD8+ CDR3 sequences were shared by patients and controls, these sequences appeared highly expressed in patients and within the immunodominant clones of patients. CD8+ Simpson's diversity did not differ significantly between patients and healthy controls (P=0.060).

The rearrangement joined TRBV24-1 to TRBJ2-5, with an unclear D gene assignment. This TCR derives from a human donor with aplastic anemia. Sample: sorted CD4+, CD8+, or CD8+CD57+ T cells (not recorded which) from PBMCs. The CDR3 here reads CATSDKGSNQPQYF. In nucleotide form, the sequence is TGTGCCACCAGTGATAAGGGTAGCAATCAGCCCCAGTACTTC.